The table lists the clone carrying this T cell receptor (beta chain) with a few counts. Antigen unknown. These data belong to a study of T cell repertoires in cytomegalovirus infection. About the study: Indications came from public TCR beta signatures; they pointed to CMV infection and to a matching HLA type.

In TCRdb, the reads were re-called with MiXCR into one record per CDR3 protein. Of roughly 230,000 distinct CDR3 sequences in the sample, about a sixth were seen once. The study's findings and limits: HLA-C-restricted TCR beta clonotypes specific for CMV led the ex vivo response. CMV carriers having the relevant HLA were flagged by cumulative public TCR beta family frequency.

The TCR was taken from a human donor in good health (CMV status not recorded). Some clones in this sample may be carry-over from other donors' samples. The sample was CD8+ T cells from PBMCs.

The CDR3 here is CASSLGWTLADTQYF. The CDR3 nucleotides read TGTGCCAGCAGCTTGGGCTGGACGTTAGCAGATACGCAGTATTTT. This sequence joins TRBV5-6 and TRBJ2-3; D is ambiguous. Trimming pared 0 bases from V and 4 bases from J, leaving 12 bases between. The CDR3 sequence is 15 residues long. Germline CDR1 SGHDT, CDR2 YYEEEE.